The clone carrying this T cell receptor (beta chain) was seen a few times. During its preparation, the TCRbeta library received unique molecular identifiers. TCRdb ran MiXCR on the PCR reads and lists one entry per CDR3 protein. This table has approximately 430,000 distinct CDR3 sequences, around 15% appearing once. This entry comes from a study of T-cell reconstitution after alpha-beta-depleted transplantation in children. This CDR3 contains 15 residues. Looked up from germline, CDR1 is MGHRA and CDR2 is YSYEKL. Trimming stripped 1 base from V and 3 bases from J, with 10 bases between. The receptor's source is a boy younger than two who had a stem cell transplant for Wiskott-Aldrich syndrome, so the T cells may come from the graft donor. The sequenced sample was PBMCs, mostly from graft donor cells, obtained 360 days after TCRalphabeta/CD19-depleted stem cell transplant. This chain uses TRBV4-1 with TRBJ2-1; D gene unclear. In nucleotides, the CDR3 is TGCGCCAGCAGCCAAGGCTCAGGTAACTACAATGAGCAGTTCTTC. As protein: CASSQGSGNYNEQFF.